Presented here are 18 T cell receptor beta chains from one specimen sequenced in a study of vaccination and CD4 T cells after COVID-19. Antigens of these TCRs are unknown. The treatment: roughly 11-day PBMC culture with coronavirus spike peptide pools or control peptides (ViraFEST assay). The Oncomine TCR Beta short-read assay was applied to DNA of cultured CD4+ T cells. TCRdb re-called the PCR reads with MiXCR, one entry per CDR3 protein. The table has some 14,000 distinct CDR3 sequences, approximately 60% seen once. The source material was CD4+ T cells from blood, cultured in vitro. These receptors originate from a human donor who had recovered from COVID-19.

The chain is built from TRBV5-4 and TRBJ2-7; the D gene is possibly TRBD2 (5 bases). Germline lookup yields CDR1 SGHNT and CDR2 YYREEE (reference sequence). CDR3 length equals 16 residues. V gave up 3 bases and J gave up 6 bases, with 22 bases separating them. CDR3 coding DNA: TGTGCCAGCAGCTCACCTTCAAGGACTGAGGCGGCCGAGCAGTACTTC. It translates to CASSSPSRTEAAEQYF.

V is TRBV27 and J is TRBJ2-7; a weak D match, TRBD2 (6 bases). Trimming left V 8 bases short and J 5 bases short, with 19 bases between. Germline V gives CDR1 MNHEY, CDR2 SMNVEV (reference sequence). This CDR3 is built from 14 residues. The CDR3 reads CASGKRALRDEQYF. The CDR3 region has the DNA TGTGCCAGCGGGAAGCGGGCCCTCCGGGACGAGCAGTACTTC.

The chain combines TRBV7-2 with TRBJ2-3, with D uncertain. The CDR3 extends over 14 amino acids. CDR1 and CDR2 from the germline V gene are SGHTA and FQGNSA. Deletions cut 2 bases from V and 2 bases from J, with 8 bases between. The CDR3 DNA reads as TGTGCCAGCAGCTTACGGAGACTCACAGATACGCAGTATTTT. Translating it yields CASSLRRLTDTQYF.

The chain recombines TRBV5-8 with TRBJ2-7; tentatively, D is TRBD1 (5 bases). Trimming took off 1 base at V and 3 bases at J, with 17 bases between the two ends. Germline values: CDR1 SGHTS, CDR2 YDEGEE. The CDR3 covers 16 residues. CDR3 sequence (DNA): TGTGCCAGCAGCTTGCGGACAAGACAGATTCTCTACGAGCAGTACTTC. Its protein product is CASSLRTRQILYEQYF.

This clonotype showed up just a few times. The chain couples TRBV7-6 to TRBJ2-2, with D perhaps matching TRBD2 (6 bases). The CDR3 contains 14 residues. The V gene lost 7 bases and the J gene lost 7 bases, with 16 bases spanning the gap. Per germline, CDR1 SGHVS and CDR2 FNYEAQ. Here the CDR3 reads CASTRAGSIGELFF. DNA for the CDR3: TGTGCCAGCACTAGGGCGGGGTCAATCGGGGAGCTGTTTTTT.

The V gene is TRBV7-2, the J gene TRBJ2-7; TRBD1 matches at 9 bases. CDR3 size: 13 residues. CDR1 and CDR2 from the germline V gene are SGHTA and FQGNSA. With 4 bases clipped from V and 6 bases from J, the junction kept 4 bases outside the gene matches. The CDR3 protein is CASSYYRGPEQYF. The CDR3 bases are TGTGCCAGCAGCTATTACAGGGGGCCCGAGCAGTACTTC.

A few counts support this clonotype. The gene calls are TRBV2 and TRBJ1-5; 12 bases line up with TRBD1. CDR3 size: 17 residues. CDR1 and CDR2 from the germline V gene are SNHLY and FYNNEI. V lost 6 bases to trimming and J lost 5 bases; unmatched junction nucleotides: 11. The CDR3 region is CASRPGQGATVDQPQHF. For the CDR3, the DNA is TGTGCCAGCAGACCGGGACAGGGGGCCACCGTCGATCAGCCCCAGCATTTT.

This chain connects TRBV15 to TRBJ2-1; 8 positions agree with TRBD2. The CDR3 contains 17 residues. The J segment lost 9 bases and the V segment lost 1 base, leaving 14 bases of the junction unmatched. Germline CDR1 LNHNV, CDR2 YYDKDF (reference sequence). The CDR3, as DNA: TGTGCCACCAGCAGAGCAATCGGGACTAGGTCGGTGAGTGAGCAGTTCTTC. This encodes CATSRAIGTRSVSEQFF.

V and J are TRBV6-2 or TRBV6-3 and TRBJ1-2, with 7 bases matching TRBD1. The CDR3 has 14 amino acids. The V segment lost 6 bases and the J segment 7 bases; nucleotides outside the gene matches: 11. Germline CDR1 reads MNHEY; CDR2 reads SVGEGT. CDR3 DNA sequence: TGTGCCAGCAGACAAGGGGGCAGGGGTCCTGGCTACACCTTC. Translation: CASRQGGRGPGYTF.

This clonotype appeared once. The rearrangement links TRBV10-1 to TRBJ2-2, with D possibly TRBD2 on 5 matching bases. Germline V gene lookup returns CDR1 WNHNN and CDR2 SYGVQD (reference sequence). Trimming removed 3 bases from V and 6 bases from J, with 11 bases in between. This CDR3 is built from 14 residues. The CDR3 spells CASSDNAGSGELFF. CDR3 DNA: TGCGCCAGCAGTGACAACGCGGGTTCCGGGGAGCTGTTTTTT.

A few counts support this clonotype. The chain carries TRBV7-8 and TRBJ1-5; D not resolved. V was shortened by 5 bases and J by 4 bases, with 6 bases between the two germline ends. The CDR3 has 12 amino acids. The germline CDR1 and CDR2 sequences are SGHVS and FQNEAQ. CDR3 region: CASSAYNQPQHF. The CDR3 DNA reads TGTGCCAGCAGCGCCTATAATCAGCCCCAGCATTTT.

The chain joins TRBV28 to TRBJ1-3; 10 bases align to TRBD1. The CDR3 is made up of 15 amino acids. Germline loops: CDR1 MDHEN, CDR2 SYDVKM. Losses at the gene ends were 6 bases for V and 1 base for J; bases not matched to a gene: 3. Here the CDR3 reads CASRTGGMSGNTIYF. The CDR3 nucleotides are TGTGCCAGCAGGACAGGGGGCATGTCTGGAAACACCATATATTTT.

The chain carries TRBV27 and TRBJ2-5, with 7 bases identical to TRBD2. This CDR3 has 13 residues. CDR1 MNHEY and CDR2 SMNVEV come from the germline V gene (reference sequence). Losses at the gene ends were 6 bases for V and 5 bases for J; bases not matched to a gene: 6. The CDR3 nucleotides are TGTGCCAGCAGCCGACTAGCTACGGAGACCCAGTACTTC. Translating gives CASSRLATETQYF.

The chain links TRBV27 to TRBJ2-5, with a possible D match to TRBD2 (5 bases). This CDR3 is built from 15 residues. V gave up 0 bases and J gave up 5 bases, with 13 bases separating them. The germline V gene has CDR1 MNHEY and CDR2 SMNVEV (reference sequence). The CDR3, as DNA: TGTGCCAGCAGTTTATCTCTAGGAGGAGGCGAGACCCAGTACTTC. It yields the protein CASSLSLGGGETQYF.

This clonotype has just one count. V and J are TRBV19 and TRBJ2-1, with D perhaps matching TRBD1 (5 bases). Germline loops: CDR1 LNHDA, CDR2 SQIVND (reference sequence). Trimming took 2 bases from V and 7 from J, leaving 6 bases between them. The CDR3 loop spans 12 amino acids. CDR3 in DNA: TGTGCCAGTAGTATAAAGGGGAATGAGCAGTTCTTC. It is translated as CASSIKGNEQFF.

The chain has TRBV25-1 and TRBJ2-7; TRBD1 aligns across 10 bases. Germline trimming cut 3 bases from V and 3 bases from J; bases unmatched to any gene: 2. This CDR3 has 14 amino acids. The germline CDR1 and CDR2 sequences are MGHDK and SYGVNS. In nucleotides, the CDR3 is TGTGCCAGCAGTGAGGGACAGGGGATCTACGAGCAGTACTTC. Its protein product is CASSEGQGIYEQYF.

CDR3 region: CASSEVQGAPFGYTF. In DNA form, the CDR3 reads TGTGCCAGCAGTGAAGTGCAGGGGGCGCCTTTTGGCTACACCTTC. The chain links TRBV6-1 to TRBJ1-2; TRBD1 matches at 8 bases. The CDR3 runs 15 residues. The J segment lost 7 bases and the V segment lost 1 base, leaving 8 bases of the junction unmatched. Germline CDR1 MNHNS, CDR2 SASEGT.

This chain joins TRBV6-1 and TRBJ2-7; weak D call: TRBD1 (6 bases). CDR3 length: 17 amino acids. Trimming pared 2 bases from V and 0 bases from J, leaving 17 bases between. Germline values: CDR1 MNHNS, CDR2 SASEGT. This CDR3 reads CASSEKGGSVDSYEQYF. The CDR3 DNA reads TGTGCCAGCAGTGAAAAAGGGGGTAGCGTAGACTCCTACGAGCAGTACTTC.